This T cell receptor beta chain derives from a study of shared clonotypes between healthy human individuals. The study, taken as a whole, reports: Relative to their counterparts shared across all four donors, non-shared clonotypes exhibited diminished generation probabilities.

Trimming pared 4 bases from V and 6 bases from J, leaving 15 bases between. From germline, CDR1 is MNHEY and CDR2 SMNVEV (reference sequence). The CDR3 extends over 14 amino acids. This clone has a single count. The antigen is undetermined. The assay was immunoSEQ multiplex PCR, and TCRdb's table has in-frame clones only and misses some. The table has over 2 million clones, over 85% seen once. The sample consisted of naive CD4+ T cells sorted from blood. Subset denoted: CD45RA+ positively selected. This sequence was found in a man younger than 30 in good health. The chain links TRBV27 to TRBJ1-1; D call uncertain. CDR3 protein: CASSSPGRIAEAFF. CDR3 nucleotide sequence: TGTGCCAGCAGTTCCCCCGGCAGGATCGCTGAAGCTTTCTTT.